This T cell receptor (beta chain) was captured by sequencing in a study of molecular identifiers for immune sequencing clone quantification (dated by TCRdb to the late 2010s). With respect to the entire study: For a replicate experiment, RNA from around 20,000 or 99,000 naive CD8 T cells was divided into five aliquots, of which four were sequenced. CD8 T cells were used in a methods study to benchmark molecular-identifier clustering-based TCR repertoire sequencing (MIDCIRS) and TCR RNA copy counting. Beyond this particular receptor, the publication reports: The sizes of highly expanded clones could end up underestimated when identical TCR molecules share a barcode. Spiked-in Jurkat TCR RNA (approximately eleven copies' worth), which is not part of the donor repertoire, was contained in the naive libraries. Spiked-in Jurkat TCR RNA equivalent to a single cell was reported to be detectable even among some 910,000 naive CD8 T cells. About 3 recovered TCR RNA copies per cell were obtained by modeling, versus roughly 9.7 by digital PCR, implying a capture efficiency of about 30%. In CMV-specific effector cells, clones with more than 20 RNA copies accounted for over 99% of molecules, whereas in naive cells such clones accounted for under 1%. When barcode sub-clustering was left out, chimeric consensus sequences inflated TCR diversity, with chimeras reaching as high as 47%.

Libraries of naive CD8 T cells were generated from roughly 18,000 to 920,000 sorted cells, with 10%, 30% or 50% of the purified RNA used. Naive CD8 T cells were FACS-sorted as CD8+CD4-CCR7+CD45RA+ on a BD FACSAria II into RLT Plus buffer. Detection sensitivity was tested by spiking Jurkat RNA equal to some 10 TCR copies' worth into samples containing roughly 17,000-1,000,000 naive CD8 T cells. Enrichment of CD8 T cells was performed with RosetteSep CD8+ T Cell Enrichment Cocktail and Ficoll-Paque, after which ACK red cell lysis was carried out. The sample holds many counts of this clonotype. Its antigen remains undetermined. Base qualities are not at hand, and no much larger clone is one base apart. The library came from PCR. The sequencer listed for this sample is Illumina HiSeq 4000. Bulk TCR libraries were made following a previously described method, with the TCR primers given in Table S5. The Qiagen AllPrep DNA/RNA kit was used to purify total RNA. Reads from multiple sequencing runs of the same library were pooled before analysis. In the source study's methods: Reads were retained only if the reads had an exact TCR constant sequence, and the retained reads were trimmed to 150 nt and grouped according to their 12-nt molecular barcodes. Reads within each barcode group were sub-clustered using a 15% Levenshtein threshold, and quality-weighted consensus sequences were constructed for each RNA molecule. Non-functional sequences were excluded, and lower-count sequences lying one edit away from another sequence were also excluded. Based on a fit of two negative binomial distributions, barcode sub-clusters having less than 20% of the maximum read count were discarded. TCRdb redid the processing of the public reads, applying fastp at Q25 and MiXCR, and retained in-frame beta chains. Identical CDR3 proteins give one entry, which carries the most common genes and DNA. The V and J calls and clone size are TCRdb's, not the authors'. This sample is represented by about 640,000 distinct CDR3 sequences; 15% to 20% of them were singletons. The biggest ten clones account for 0.85% of the sample.

Material: naive CD8+ T cells from blood, with Jurkat cell RNA spiked in. In the paper's terms, the cell subset or site label means: FACS-sorted CD8+CD4-CCR7+CD45RA+ naive T cells. This receptor was obtained from a human donor in good health. Some libraries in this study had Jurkat cell RNA spiked in.

The bases read TGTGCCAGCAGCCAAACAGGGGGCTTAAGGCAAAACATTCAGTACTTC. The encoded protein is CASSQTGGLRQNIQYF. Recombination linked TRBV7-9 to TRBJ2-4, with 9 bases in between that match TRBD1. V is cut back by 5 bases and J by 5 bases, with 10 bases in the junction unmatched. From the cysteine through the phenylalanine, the CDR3 covers 16 amino acids. The DNA shown is the 48-base CDR3, in frame from base 1. Based on the germline V gene (reference sequence), the CDR1 and CDR2 sequences are SEHNR and FQNEAQ.